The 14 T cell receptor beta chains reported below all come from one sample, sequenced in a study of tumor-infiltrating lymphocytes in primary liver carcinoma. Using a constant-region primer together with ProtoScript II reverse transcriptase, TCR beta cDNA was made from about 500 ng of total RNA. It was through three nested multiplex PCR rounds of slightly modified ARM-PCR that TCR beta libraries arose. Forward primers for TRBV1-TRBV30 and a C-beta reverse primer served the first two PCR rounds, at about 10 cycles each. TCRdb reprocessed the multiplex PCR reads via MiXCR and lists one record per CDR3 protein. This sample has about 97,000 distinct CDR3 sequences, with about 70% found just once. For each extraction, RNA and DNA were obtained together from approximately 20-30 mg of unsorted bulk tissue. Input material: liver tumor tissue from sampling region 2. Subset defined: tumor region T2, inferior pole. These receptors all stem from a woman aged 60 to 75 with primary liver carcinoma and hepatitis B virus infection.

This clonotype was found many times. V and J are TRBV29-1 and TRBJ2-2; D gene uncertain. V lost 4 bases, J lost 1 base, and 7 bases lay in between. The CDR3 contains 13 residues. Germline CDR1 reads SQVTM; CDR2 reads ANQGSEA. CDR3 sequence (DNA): TGCAGCGTTGTGAGCCAGAACACCGGGGAGCTGTTTTTT. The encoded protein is CSVVSQNTGELFF.

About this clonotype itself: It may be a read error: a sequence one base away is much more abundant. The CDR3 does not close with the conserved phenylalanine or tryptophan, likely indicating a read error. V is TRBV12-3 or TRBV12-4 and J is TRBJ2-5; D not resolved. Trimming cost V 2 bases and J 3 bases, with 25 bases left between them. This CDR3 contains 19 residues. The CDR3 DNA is TGTGCCAGCAGTTTAATGGATTGGCTCCCCCCCCACCCTGAAGAGACCCAGTACTCC. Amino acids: CASSLMDWLPPHPEETQYS.

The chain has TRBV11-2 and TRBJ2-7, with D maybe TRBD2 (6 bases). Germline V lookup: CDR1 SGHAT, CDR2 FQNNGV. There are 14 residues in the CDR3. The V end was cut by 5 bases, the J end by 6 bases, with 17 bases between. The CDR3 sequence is CASSPCGTGAEQYF. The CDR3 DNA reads TGTGCCAGCAGCCCATGCGGGACGGGCGCCGAGCAGTACTTC.

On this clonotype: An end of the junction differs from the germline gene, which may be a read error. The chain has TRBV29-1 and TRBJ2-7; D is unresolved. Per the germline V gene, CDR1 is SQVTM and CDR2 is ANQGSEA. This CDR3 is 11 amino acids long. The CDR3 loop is CNVEDVDEQYF. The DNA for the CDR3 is TGCAACGTTGAAGATGTGGACGAGCAGTACTTC.

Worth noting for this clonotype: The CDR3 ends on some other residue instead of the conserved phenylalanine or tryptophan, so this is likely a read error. In nucleotides, the CDR3 is TGTGCCAGCCACCCCGGGGCCCACATTAACAATCAGCCCCAGCATCTT. Protein sequence: CASHPGAHINNQPQHL. This chain uses TRBV12-3 or TRBV12-4 with TRBJ1-5, with D tentatively TRBD1 (5 bases). Trimming took off 8 bases at V and 3 bases at J, with 20 bases between the two ends. This CDR3 is built from 16 residues.

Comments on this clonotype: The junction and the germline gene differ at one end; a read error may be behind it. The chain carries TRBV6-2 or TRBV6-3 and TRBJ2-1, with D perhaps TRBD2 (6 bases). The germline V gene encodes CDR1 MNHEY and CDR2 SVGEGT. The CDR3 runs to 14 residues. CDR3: CACSYDGSFNEQFF. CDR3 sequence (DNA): TGTGCCTGCAGTTATGACGGGAGCTTCAATGAACAGTTCTTC.

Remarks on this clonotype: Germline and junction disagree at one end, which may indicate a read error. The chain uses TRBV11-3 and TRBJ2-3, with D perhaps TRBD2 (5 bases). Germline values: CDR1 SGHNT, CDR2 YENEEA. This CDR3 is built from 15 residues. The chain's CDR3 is CASILDRHTRDTQYF. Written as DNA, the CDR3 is TGTGCCAGCATCTTAGATCGACATACTAGAGATACGCAATATTTT.

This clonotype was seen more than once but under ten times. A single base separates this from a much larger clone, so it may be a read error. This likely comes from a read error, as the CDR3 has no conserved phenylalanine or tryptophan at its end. CDR3 sequence reads: CASSYSGREGNQPQHS. The DNA of the CDR3 is TGTGCCAGCAGTTACTCTGGCAGGGAGGGAAATCAGCCCCAGCATTCT. This rearrangement joins TRBV6-6 to TRBJ1-5, with a tentative D call TRBD1 (5 bases). The CDR3 is 16 residues long. Trimming removed 0 bases from V and 4 bases from J, with 13 bases in between. Per germline, CDR1 MNHNY and CDR2 SVGAGI (reference sequence).

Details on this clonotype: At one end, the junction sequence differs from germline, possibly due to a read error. CDR3 sequence reads: CIVEGTGDEEYF. The CDR3 nucleotides read TGCATCGTTGAAGGGACAGGGGACGAAGAGTACTTC. This chain joins TRBV29-1 and TRBJ2-7; the match to TRBD1 covers 10 bases. This CDR3 contains 12 residues. CDR1 SQVTM and CDR2 ANQGSEA come from the germline V gene.

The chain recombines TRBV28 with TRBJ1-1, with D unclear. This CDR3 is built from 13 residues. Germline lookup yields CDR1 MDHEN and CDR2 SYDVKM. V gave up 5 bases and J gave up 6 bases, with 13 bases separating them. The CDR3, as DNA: TGTGCCAGCAGTACTCCCATGCTGGCTGAAGCTTTCTTT. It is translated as CASSTPMLAEAFF.

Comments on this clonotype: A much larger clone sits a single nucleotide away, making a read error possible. The CDR3 bases are TGCCCCAGCAGCGCATCGGGACAGACGTACAATGAGCAGTTCTTC. Protein: CPSSASGQTYNEQFF. The chain has TRBV5-1 and TRBJ2-1; TRBD1 matches at 7 bases. Germline values: CDR1 SGHRS, CDR2 YFSETQ. This CDR3 is 15 amino acids long.

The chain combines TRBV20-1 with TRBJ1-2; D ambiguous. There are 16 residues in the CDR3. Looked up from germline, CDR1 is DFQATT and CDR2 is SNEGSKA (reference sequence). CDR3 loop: CTGSPIMTDQSYGYTF. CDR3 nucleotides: TGCACTGGCAGCCCAATCATGACCGACCAGTCCTATGGCTACACCTTC.

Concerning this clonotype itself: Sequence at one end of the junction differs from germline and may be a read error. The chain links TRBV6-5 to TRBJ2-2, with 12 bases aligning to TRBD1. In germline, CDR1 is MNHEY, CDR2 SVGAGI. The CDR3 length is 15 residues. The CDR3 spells CANRRDRGHTGELFF. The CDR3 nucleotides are TGTGCCAACCGTAGGGACAGGGGGCATACCGGGGAGCTATTTTTT.

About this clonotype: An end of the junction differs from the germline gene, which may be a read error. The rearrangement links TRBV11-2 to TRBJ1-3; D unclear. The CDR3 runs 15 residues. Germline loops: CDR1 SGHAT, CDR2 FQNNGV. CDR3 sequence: CTSSLDPGPQSTIYF. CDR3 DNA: TGTACCAGCAGCTTAGATCCAGGACCGCAAAGCACCATATATTTC.